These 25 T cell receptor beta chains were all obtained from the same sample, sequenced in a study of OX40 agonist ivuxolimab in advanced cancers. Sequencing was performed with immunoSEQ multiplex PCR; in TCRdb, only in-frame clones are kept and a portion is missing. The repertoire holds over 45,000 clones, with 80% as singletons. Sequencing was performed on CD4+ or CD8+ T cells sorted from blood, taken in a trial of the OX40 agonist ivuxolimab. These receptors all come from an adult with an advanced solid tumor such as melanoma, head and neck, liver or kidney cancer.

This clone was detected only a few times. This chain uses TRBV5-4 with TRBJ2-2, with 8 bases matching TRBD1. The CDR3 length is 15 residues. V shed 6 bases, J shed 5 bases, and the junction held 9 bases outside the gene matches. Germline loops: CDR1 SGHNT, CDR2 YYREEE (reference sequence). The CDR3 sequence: CASKNQGARTGELFF. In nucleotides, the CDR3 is TGTGCCAGCAAAAACCAGGGGGCTCGGACCGGGGAGCTGTTTTTT.

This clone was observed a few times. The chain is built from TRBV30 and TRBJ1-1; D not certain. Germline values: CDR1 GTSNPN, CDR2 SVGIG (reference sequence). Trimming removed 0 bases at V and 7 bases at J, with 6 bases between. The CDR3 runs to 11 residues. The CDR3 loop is CAWSVRFEAFF. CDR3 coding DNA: TGTGCCTGGAGTGTACGCTTTGAAGCTTTCTTT. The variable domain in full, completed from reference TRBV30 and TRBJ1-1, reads SQTIHQWPATLVQPVGSPLSLECTVEGTSNPNLYWYRQAAGRGLQLLFYSVGIGQISSEVPQNLSASRPQDRQFILSSKKLLLSDSGFYLCAWSVRFEAFFGQGTRLTVV.

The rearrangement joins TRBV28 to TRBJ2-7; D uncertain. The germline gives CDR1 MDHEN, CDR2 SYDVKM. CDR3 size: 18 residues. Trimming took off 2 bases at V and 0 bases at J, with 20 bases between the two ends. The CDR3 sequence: CASSLAVPEGPHSYEQYF. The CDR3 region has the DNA TGTGCCAGCAGTTTAGCAGTTCCCGAAGGGCCGCACTCCTACGAGCAGTACTTC.

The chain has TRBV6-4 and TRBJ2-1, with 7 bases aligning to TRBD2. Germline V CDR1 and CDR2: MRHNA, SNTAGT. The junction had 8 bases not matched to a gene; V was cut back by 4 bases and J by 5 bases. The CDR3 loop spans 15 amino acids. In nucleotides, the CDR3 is TGTGCCAGCAGTGTTGAAGCGGGGCCGAACAATGAGCAGTTCTTC. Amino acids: CASSVEAGPNNEQFF.

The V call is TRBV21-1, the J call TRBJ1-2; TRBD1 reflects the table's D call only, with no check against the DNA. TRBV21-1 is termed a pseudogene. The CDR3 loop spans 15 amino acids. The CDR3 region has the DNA TGTGCCAGCAGCAAAGAAGACAGGGGATGTTATGGCTACACCTTC. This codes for CASSKEDRGCYGYTF.

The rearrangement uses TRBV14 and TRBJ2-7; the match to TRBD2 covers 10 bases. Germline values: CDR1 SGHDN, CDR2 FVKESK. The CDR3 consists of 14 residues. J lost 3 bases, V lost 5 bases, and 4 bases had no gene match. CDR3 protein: CASSKSGRGYEQYF. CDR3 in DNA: TGTGCCAGCAGCAAGAGCGGGAGGGGCTACGAGCAGTACTTC.

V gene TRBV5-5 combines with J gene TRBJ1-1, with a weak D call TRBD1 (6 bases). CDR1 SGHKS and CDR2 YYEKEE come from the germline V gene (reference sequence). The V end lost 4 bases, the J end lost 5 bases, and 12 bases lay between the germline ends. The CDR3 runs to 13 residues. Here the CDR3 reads CASSTTGTTEAFF. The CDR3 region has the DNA TGTGCCAGCAGCACTACCGGGACAACTGAAGCTTTCTTT.

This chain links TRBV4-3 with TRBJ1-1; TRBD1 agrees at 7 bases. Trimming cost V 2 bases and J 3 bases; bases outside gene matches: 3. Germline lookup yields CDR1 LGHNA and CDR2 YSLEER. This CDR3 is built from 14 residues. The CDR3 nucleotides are TGCGCCAGCAGCCAAAGGGGGCGCGACACTGAAGCTTTCTTT. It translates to CASSQRGRDTEAFF.

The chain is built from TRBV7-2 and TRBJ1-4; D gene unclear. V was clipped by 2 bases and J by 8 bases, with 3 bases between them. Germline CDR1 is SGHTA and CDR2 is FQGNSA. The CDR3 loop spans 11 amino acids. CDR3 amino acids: CASSLKEKLFF. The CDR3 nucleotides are TGTGCCAGCAGCTTAAAAGAAAAACTGTTTTTT.

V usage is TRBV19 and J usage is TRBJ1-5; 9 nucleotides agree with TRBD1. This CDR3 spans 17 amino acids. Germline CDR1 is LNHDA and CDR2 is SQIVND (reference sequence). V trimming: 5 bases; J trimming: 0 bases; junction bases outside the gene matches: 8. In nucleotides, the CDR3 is TGTGCCAGTAGTGGCCGACAGGGGGTGAATAGCAATCAGCCCCAGCATTTT. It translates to CASSGRQGVNSNQPQHF.

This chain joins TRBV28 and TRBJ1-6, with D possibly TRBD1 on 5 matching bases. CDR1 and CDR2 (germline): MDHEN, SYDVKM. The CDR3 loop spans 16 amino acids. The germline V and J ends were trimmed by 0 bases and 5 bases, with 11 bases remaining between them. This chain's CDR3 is CASSLWQGNNNSPLHF. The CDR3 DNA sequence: TGTGCCAGCAGTTTATGGCAGGGAAATAATAATTCACCCCTCCACTTT.

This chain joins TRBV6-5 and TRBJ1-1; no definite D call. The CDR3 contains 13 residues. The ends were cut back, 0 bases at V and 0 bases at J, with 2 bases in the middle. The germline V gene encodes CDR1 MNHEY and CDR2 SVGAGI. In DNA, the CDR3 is TGTGCCAGCAGTTACTCGTTGAACACTGAAGCTTTCTTT. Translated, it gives CASSYSLNTEAFF.

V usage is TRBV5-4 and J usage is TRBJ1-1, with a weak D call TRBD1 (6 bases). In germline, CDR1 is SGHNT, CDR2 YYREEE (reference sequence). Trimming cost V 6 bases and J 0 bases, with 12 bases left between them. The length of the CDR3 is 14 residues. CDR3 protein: CASNAGQLNTEAFF. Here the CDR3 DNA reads TGTGCCAGCAACGCAGGACAGTTGAACACTGAAGCTTTCTTT. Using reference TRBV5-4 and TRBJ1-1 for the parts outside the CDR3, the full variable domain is ETGVTQSPTHLIKTRGQQVTLRCSSQSGHNTVSWYQQALGQGPQFIFQYYREEENGRGNFPPRFSGLQFPNYSSELNVNALELDDSALYLCASNAGQLNTEAFFGQGTRLTVV.

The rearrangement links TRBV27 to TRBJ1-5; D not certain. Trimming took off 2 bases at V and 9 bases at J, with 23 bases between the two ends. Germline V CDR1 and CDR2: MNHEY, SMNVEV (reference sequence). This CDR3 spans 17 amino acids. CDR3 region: CASSLISGTGPYRPQHF. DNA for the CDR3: TGTGCCAGCAGTTTAATCTCAGGAACTGGGCCCTATCGGCCCCAGCATTTT.

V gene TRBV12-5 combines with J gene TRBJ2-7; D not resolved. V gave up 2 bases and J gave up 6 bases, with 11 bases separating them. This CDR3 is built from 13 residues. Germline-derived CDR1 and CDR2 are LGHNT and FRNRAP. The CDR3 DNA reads TGTGCTAGTGGTTTGAGACACATTGGCGAGCAGTACTTC. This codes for CASGLRHIGEQYF.

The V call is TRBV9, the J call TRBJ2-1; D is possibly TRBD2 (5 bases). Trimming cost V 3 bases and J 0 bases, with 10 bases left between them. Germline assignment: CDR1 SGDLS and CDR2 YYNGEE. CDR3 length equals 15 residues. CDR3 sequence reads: CASSAGWSSYNEQFF. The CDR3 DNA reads TGTGCCAGCAGCGCGGGATGGAGCTCCTACAATGAGCAGTTCTTC.

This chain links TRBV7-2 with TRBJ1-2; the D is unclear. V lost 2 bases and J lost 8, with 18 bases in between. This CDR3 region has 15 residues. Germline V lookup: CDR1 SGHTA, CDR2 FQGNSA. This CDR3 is CASSLSPTGFLGYTF. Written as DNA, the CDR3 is TGTGCCAGCAGCTTATCCCCGACCGGCTTCCTGGGCTACACCTTC.

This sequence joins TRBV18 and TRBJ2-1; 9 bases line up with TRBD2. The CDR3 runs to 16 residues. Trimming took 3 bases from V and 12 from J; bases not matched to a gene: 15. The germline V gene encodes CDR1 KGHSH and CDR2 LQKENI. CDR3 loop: CASSPILASGALGQFF. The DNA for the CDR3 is TGTGCCAGCTCACCTATTTTGGCTAGCGGGGCTCTTGGGCAGTTCTTC.

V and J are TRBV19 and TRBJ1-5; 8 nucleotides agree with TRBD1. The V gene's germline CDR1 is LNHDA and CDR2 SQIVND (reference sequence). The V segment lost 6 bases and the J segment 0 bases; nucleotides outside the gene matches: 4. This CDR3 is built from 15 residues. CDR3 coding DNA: TGTGCCAGTAGAAGGGACAGGACTAGCAATCAGCCCCAGCATTTT. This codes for CASRRDRTSNQPQHF.

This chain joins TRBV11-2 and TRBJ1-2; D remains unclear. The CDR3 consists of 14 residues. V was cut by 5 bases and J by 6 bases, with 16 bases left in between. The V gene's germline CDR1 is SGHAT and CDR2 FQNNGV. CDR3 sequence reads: CASSPRSWAHGYTF. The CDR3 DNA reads TGTGCCAGCAGCCCCAGGTCGTGGGCACATGGCTACACCTTC.

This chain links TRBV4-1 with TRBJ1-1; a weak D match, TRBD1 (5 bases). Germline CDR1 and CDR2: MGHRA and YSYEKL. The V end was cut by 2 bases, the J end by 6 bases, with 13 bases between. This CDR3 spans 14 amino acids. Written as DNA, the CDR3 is TGCGCCAGCAGCCAACCGACAGCTAAGTCTGAAGCTTTCTTT. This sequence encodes CASSQPTAKSEAFF.

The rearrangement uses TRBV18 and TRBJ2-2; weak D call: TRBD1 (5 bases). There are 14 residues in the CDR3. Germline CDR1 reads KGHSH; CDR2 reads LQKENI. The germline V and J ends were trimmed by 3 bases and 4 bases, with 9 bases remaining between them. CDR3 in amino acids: CASSPDSRTGELFF. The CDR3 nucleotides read TGTGCCAGCTCACCTGACAGCCGCACCGGGGAGCTGTTTTTT. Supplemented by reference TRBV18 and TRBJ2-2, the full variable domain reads NAGVMQNPRHLVRRRGQEARLRCSPMKGHSHVYWYRQLPEEGLKFMVYLQKENIIDESGMPKERFSAEFPKEGPSILRIQQVVRGDSAAYFCASSPDSRTGELFFGEGSRLTVL.

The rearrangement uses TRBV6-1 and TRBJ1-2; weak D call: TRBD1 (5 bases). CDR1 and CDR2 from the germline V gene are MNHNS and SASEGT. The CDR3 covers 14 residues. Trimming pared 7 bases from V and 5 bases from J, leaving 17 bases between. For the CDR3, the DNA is TGTGCCAGCATTGAGTATCAGGGCCCGTATGGCTACACCTTC. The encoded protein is CASIEYQGPYGYTF.

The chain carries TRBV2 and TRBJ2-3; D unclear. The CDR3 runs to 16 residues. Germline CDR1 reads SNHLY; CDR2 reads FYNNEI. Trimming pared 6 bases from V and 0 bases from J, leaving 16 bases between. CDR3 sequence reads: CASSARLGGSTDTQYF. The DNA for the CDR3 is TGTGCCAGCAGCGCCCGGTTGGGCGGTAGCACAGATACGCAGTATTTT.

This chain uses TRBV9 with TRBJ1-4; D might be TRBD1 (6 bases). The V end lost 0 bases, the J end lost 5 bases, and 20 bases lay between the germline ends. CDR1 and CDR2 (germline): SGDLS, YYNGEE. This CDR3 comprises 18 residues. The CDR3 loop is CASSVALGGALKNEKLFF. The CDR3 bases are TGTGCCAGCAGCGTAGCTTTAGGGGGGGCTTTGAAAAATGAAAAACTGTTTTTT.